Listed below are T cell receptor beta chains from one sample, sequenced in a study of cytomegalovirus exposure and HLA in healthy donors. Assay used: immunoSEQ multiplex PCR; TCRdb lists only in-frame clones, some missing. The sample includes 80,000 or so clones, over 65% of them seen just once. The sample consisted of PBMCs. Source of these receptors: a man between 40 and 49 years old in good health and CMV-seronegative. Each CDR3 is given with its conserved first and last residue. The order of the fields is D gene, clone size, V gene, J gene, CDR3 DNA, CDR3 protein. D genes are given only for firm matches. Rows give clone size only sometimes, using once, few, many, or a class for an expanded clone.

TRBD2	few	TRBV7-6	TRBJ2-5	TGTGCCAGCAGCGAGTTTACTAGCGGGATCACGGAGACCCAGTACTTC	CASSEFTSGITETQYF
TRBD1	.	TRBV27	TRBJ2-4	TGTGCCAGCAGTCCAAGGGACAGGGACCGATTAGCCAAAAACATTCAGTACTTC	CASSPRDRDRLAKNIQYF
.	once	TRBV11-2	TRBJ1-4	TGTGCCAGCAGCTTAGGGCACCTTGAAAAACTGTTTTTT	CASSLGHLEKLFF
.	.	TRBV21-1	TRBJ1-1	TGTGCCAGCAGCAAAGACGGTAGGGGGATGAACACTGAAGCTTTCTTT	CASSKDGRGMNTEAFF
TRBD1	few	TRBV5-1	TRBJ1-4	TGCGCCAGCAGCTGGGGGACAGGGGGGGGTGAAAAACTGTTTTTT	CASSWGTGGGEKLFF
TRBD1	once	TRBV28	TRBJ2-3	TGTGCCAGCAGTTGTACAGGGGGTACATGCACAGATACGCAGTATTTT	CASSCTGGTCTDTQYF
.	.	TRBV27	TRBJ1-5	TGTGCCAGCCGCCAACAGGGAGGCAATCAGCCCCAGCATTTT	CASRQQGGNQPQHF
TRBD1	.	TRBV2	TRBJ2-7	TGTGCCAGCAGTGTCACGGACAGGGGGCTGTACGAGCAGTACTTC	CASSVTDRGLYEQYF
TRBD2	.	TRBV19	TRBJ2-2	TGTGCCAGTAGTACGGTCGGACTAGCGGGAGATACCGGGGAGCTGTTTTTT	CASSTVGLAGDTGELFF
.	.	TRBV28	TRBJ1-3	TGTGCCAGCAGTTTATTAGACGGGGTTGGCCATGGAAACACCATATATTTT	CASSLLDGVGHGNTIYF
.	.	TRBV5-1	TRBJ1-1	TGCGCCAGCAGCTTACAGGATAACACTGAAGCTTTCTTT	CASSLQDNTEAFF
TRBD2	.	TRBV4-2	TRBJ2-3	TGTGCCAGCAGCCAGGGACTAGCGGGAAGCACAGATACGCAGTATTTT	CASSQGLAGSTDTQYF
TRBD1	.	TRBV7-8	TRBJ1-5	TGTGCCAGCAGCTTAGCGGGGACAGGGCTTCAGCCCCAGCATTTT	CASSLAGTGLQPQHF
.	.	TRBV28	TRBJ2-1	TGTGCCAGCAGTTCCTCAGGGTCCCCTTACAATGAGCAGTTCTTC	CASSSSGSPYNEQFF
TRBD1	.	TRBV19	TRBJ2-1	TGTGCCAGTAGTATGGACAGGGCTTTAGGTGAGCAGTTCTTC	CASSMDRALGEQFF
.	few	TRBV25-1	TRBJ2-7	TGTGCCAGCAGTGGGTCCCCCTACGAGCAGTACTTC	CASSGSPYEQYF
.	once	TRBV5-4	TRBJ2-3	TGTGCCAGCAGACTAGATGAAGATACGCAGTATTTT	CASRLDEDTQYF
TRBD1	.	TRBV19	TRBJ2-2	TGTGCCACCCCACCATCGACAGGGGCTACCGGGGAGCTGTTTTTT	CATPPSTGATGELFF
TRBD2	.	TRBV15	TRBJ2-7	TGTGCCACCAGCAGAGATCTTCGGGGGGTTACCTACGAGCAGTACTTC	CATSRDLRGVTYEQYF
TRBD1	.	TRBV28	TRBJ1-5	TGTGCCAGCAGTCCCGGGACAGGGGTATTGAGCAATCAGCCCCAGCATTTT	CASSPGTGVLSNQPQHF
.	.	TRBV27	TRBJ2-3	TGTGCCAGCAGCGGAACTAGACTGTCAGATACGCAGTATTTT	CASSGTRLSDTQYF
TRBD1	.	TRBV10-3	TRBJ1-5	TGTGCCATCAGTGAGTCTGGGGGACAGAAAAATCAGCCCCAGCATTTT	CAISESGGQKNQPQHF
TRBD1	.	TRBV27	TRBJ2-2	TGTGCCAGCAGTTACTCCGGGACAGGGGGCCCCGGGGAGCTGTTTTTT	CASSYSGTGGPGELFF
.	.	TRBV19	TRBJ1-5	TGTGCCAGTAGTATGGGCCAGAGACCCCAGCCCCAGCATTTT	CASSMGQRPQPQHF
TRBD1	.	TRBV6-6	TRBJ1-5	TGTGCCAGCAGTTACATGGACAGGGAGAATCAGCCCCAGCATTTT	CASSYMDRENQPQHF
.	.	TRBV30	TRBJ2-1	TGTGCCTGGAGTCAGGCGGGATTCTACAATGAGCAGTTCTTC	CAWSQAGFYNEQFF
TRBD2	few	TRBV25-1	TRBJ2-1	TGTGCCCGCATCCCACCGGGACTAGCTTACAATGAGCAGTTCTTC	CARIPPGLAYNEQFF
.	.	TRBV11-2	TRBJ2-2	TGTGCCAGCAGCCAGAACCGGGTGAACACCGGGGAGCTGTTTTTT	CASSQNRVNTGELFF
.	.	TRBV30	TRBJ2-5	TGTGCCTGGACCTCCCGGGTCCGGGAGACCCAGTACTTC	CAWTSRVRETQYF
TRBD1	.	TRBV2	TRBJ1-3	TGTGCCAGCAGTGATGGACAGGGGCACACCATATATTTT	CASSDGQGHTIYF
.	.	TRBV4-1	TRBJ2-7	TGCGCCAGCAGCCAAGTATTAAGACAGGATTACGAGCAGTACTTC	CASSQVLRQDYEQYF
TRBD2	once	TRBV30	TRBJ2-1	TGTGCCTGGAGTGCGGGGACTAGCGGGCTCTACAATGAGCAGTTCTTC	CAWSAGTSGLYNEQFF
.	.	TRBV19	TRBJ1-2	TGTGCCAGTACCAGGACAGATTCGTATGGCTACACCTTC	CASTRTDSYGYTF
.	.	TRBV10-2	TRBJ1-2	TGCGCCAGCACCCTAACTTCTGGACAGTACTATGGCTACACCTTC	CASTLTSGQYYGYTF
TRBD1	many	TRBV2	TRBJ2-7	TGTGCCAGCAGGAAGGGGGCTCCGGCCGAGCAGTACTTC	CASRKGAPAEQYF
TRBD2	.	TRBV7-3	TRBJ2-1	TGTGCCAGCAGCTTAAAGGAAATGGCTAGCGGGAGGGCCTCCTCTGGCAATGAGCAGTTCTTC	CASSLKEMASGRASSGNEQFF
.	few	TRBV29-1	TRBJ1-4	TGCAGCGTTCAGGGGAGGGCAACTAATGAAAAACTGTTTTTT	CSVQGRATNEKLFF
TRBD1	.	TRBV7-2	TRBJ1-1	TGTGCCAGCAGGCCACCGGGGACAGGGCCGAAGGGGCAAGCTTTCTTT	CASRPPGTGPKGQAFF
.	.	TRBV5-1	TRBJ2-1	TGCGCCAGCAGCTTGTCAGGCGACAGCTCCTACAATGAGCAGTTCTTC	CASSLSGDSSYNEQFF
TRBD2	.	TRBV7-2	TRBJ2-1	TGTGCCAGCAGCTTAGCGTTAGCGGGAGTGGACAATGAGCAGTTCTTC	CASSLALAGVDNEQFF
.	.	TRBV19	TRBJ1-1	TGTGCCAGTAGTGCGGTTTTAGTGGGCACTGAAGCTTTCTTT	CASSAVLVGTEAFF
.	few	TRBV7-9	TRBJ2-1	TGTGCCAGTCATAAGGGAGGGGGCTCCTACAATGAGCAGTTCTTC	CASHKGGGSYNEQFF
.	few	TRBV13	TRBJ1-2	TGTGCCAGCAGCCTTCAGGGCGCGGGCTACACCTTC	CASSLQGAGYTF
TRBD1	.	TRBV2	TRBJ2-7	TGTGCCAGCAGTGCGACAGGGGCCTCCTACGAGCAGTACTTC	CASSATGASYEQYF
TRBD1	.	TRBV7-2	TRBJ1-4	TGTGCCAGCAGCGCGGGACAGTATGAAAAACTGTTTTTT	CASSAGQYEKLFF
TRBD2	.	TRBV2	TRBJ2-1	TGTGCCAGCAGTGAAGCCCGACAAGCGGGAGGGCCTCACAGCTCCTACAATGAGCAGTTCTTC	CASSEARQAGGPHSSYNEQFF
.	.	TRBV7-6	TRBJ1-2	TGTGCCAGCAGCTTAGCGACGGGTGACTATGGCTACACCTTC	CASSLATGDYGYTF
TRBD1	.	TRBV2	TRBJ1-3	TGTGCCAGCAGTAGGGACAGGGGATCGTCCGGAAACACCATATATTTT	CASSRDRGSSGNTIYF
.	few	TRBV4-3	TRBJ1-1	TGCGCCAGCAGCCAAGATATTTCCGGGGAAGGGACTGAAGCTTTCTTT	CASSQDISGEGTEAFF
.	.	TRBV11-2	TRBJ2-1	TGTGCCAGCAGCTTAGGGCTAGCCAATGAGCAGTTCTTC	CASSLGLANEQFF
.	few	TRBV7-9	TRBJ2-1	TGTGCCAGCAGCCCCCAAAATGAGCAGTTCTTC	CASSPQNEQFF
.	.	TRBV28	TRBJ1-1	TGTGCCAGCAGTTTATCCAGGTTGCATGTGGCTTTCTTT	CASSLSRLHVAFF